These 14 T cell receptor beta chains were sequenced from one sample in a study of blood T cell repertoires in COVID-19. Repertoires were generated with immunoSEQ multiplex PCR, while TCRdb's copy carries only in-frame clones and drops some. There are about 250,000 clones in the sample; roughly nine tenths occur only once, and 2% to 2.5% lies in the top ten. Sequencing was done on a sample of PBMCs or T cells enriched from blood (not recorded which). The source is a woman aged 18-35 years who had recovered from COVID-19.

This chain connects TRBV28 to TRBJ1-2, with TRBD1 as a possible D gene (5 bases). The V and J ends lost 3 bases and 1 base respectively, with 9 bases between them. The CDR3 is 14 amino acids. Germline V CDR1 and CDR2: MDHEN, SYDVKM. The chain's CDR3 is CASSFIQVNYGYTF. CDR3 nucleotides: TGTGCCAGCAGTTTCATACAGGTTAACTATGGCTACACCTTC.

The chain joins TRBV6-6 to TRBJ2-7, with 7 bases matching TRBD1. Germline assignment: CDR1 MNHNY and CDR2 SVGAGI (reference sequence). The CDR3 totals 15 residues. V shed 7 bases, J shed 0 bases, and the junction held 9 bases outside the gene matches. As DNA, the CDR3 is TGTGCCAGCACCACAGGGGTCTCCAGCTCCTACGAGCAGTACTTC. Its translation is CASTTGVSSSYEQYF.

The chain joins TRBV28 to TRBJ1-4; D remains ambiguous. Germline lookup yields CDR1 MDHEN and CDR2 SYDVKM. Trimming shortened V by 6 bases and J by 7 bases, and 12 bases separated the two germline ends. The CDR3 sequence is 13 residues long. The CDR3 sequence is CASSPRLGEKLFF. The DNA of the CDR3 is TGTGCCAGCAGCCCGCGGTTAGGTGAAAAACTGTTTTTT.

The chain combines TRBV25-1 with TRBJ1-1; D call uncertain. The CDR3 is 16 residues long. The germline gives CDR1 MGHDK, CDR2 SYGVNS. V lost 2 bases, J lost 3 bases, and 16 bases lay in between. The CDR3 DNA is TGTGCCAGCAGTGAAGCCGGAGCGTCGAGGGACACTGAAGCTTTCTTT. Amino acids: CASSEAGASRDTEAFF.

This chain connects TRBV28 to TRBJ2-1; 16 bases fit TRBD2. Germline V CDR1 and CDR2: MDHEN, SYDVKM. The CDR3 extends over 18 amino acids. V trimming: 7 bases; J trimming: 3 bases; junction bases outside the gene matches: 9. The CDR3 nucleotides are TGTGCCAGCACTCTGGGACTAGCGGGGGGGAGGCTCTACAATGAGCAGTTCTTC. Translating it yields CASTLGLAGGRLYNEQFF.

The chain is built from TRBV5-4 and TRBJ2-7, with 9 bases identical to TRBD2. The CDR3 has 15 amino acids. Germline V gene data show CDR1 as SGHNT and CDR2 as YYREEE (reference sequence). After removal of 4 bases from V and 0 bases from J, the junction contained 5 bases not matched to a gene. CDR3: CASSPERGDSYEQYF. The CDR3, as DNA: TGTGCCAGCAGCCCGGAGCGGGGGGACTCCTACGAGCAGTACTTC.

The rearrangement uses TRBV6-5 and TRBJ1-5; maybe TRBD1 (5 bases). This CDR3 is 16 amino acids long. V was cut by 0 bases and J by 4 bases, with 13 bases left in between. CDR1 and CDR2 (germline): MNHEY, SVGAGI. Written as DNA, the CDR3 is TGTGCCAGCAGTTACTCAGGGTCGGGGGGTAATCAGCCCCAGCATTTT. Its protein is CASSYSGSGGNQPQHF.

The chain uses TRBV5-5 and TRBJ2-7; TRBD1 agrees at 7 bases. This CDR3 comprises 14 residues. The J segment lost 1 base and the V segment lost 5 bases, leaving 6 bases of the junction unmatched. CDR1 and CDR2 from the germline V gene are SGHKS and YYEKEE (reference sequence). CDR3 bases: TGTGCCAGCAGTTCGGACAGGCGATCCTACGAGCAGTACTTC. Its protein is CASSSDRRSYEQYF.

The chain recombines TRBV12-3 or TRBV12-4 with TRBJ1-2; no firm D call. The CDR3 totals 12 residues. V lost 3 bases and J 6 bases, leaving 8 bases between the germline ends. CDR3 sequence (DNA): TGTGCCAGCAGTTTGCCAGGCAATGGCTACACCTTC. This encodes CASSLPGNGYTF.

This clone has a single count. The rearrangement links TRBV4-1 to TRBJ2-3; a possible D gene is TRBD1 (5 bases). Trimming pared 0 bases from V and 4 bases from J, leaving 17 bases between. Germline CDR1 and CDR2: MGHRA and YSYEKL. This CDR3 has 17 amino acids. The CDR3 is CASSQDLAGMVADTQYF. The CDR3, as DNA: TGCGCCAGCAGCCAAGATTTGGCAGGGATGGTGGCAGATACGCAGTATTTT.

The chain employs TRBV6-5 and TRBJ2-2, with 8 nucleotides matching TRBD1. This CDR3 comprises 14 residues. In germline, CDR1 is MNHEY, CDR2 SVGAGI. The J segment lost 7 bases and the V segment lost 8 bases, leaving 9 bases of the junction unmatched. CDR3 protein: CASGRTGLGGELFF. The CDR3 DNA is TGTGCCAGCGGGCGGACAGGGCTCGGCGGGGAGCTGTTTTTT.

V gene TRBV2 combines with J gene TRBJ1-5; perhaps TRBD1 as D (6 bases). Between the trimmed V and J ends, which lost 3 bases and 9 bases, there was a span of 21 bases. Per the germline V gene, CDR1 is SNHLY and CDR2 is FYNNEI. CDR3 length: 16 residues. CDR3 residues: CASSEEQGNVYRPQHF. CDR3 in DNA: TGTGCCAGCAGTGAGGAGCAGGGGAATGTGTATAGGCCCCAGCATTTT.

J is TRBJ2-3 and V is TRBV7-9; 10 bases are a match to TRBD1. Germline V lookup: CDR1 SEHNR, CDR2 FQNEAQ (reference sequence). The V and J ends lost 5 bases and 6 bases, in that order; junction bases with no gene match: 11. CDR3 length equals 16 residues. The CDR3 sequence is CASSPNRDRGVDTQYF. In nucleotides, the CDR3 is TGTGCCAGCAGCCCCAACCGGGACAGGGGTGTGGATACGCAGTATTTT. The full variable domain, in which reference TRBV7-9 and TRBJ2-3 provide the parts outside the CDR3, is DTGVSQNPRHKITKRGQNVTFRCDPISEHNRLYWYRQTLGQGPEFLTYFQNEAQLEKSRLLSDRFSAERPKGSFSTLEIQRTEQGDSAMYLCASSPNRDRGVDTQYFGPGTRLTVL.

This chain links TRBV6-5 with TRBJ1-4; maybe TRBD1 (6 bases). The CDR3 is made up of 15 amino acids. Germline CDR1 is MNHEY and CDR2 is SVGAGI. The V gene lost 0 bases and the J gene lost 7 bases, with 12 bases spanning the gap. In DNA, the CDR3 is TGTGCCAGCAGTTACTCGGGAGGGGGAGGTGAAAAACTGTTTTTT. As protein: CASSYSGGGGEKLFF.